The clone carrying this T cell receptor beta chain has a handful of counts. What it binds is not known. Among the unsorted PBMC samples, replicate PCRs used around 270 ng DNA, roughly 30,000 T cell genomes. Assay: immunoSEQ multiplex PCR; the TCRdb copy retains only in-frame clones and omits some. In the table there are approximately 500,000 clones, roughly 80% of which are singletons. The sample belongs to a study of shared clonotypes between healthy human individuals. General study points: An anticipated effect of sequencing depth on clonotype sharing among donors was recognized.

Free of recent acute infections or vaccinations, the donors were healthy HIV-negative adults. With 6 bases clipped from V and 1 base from J, the junction kept 6 bases outside the gene matches. The CDR3 is 18 residues long. Germline V gene lookup returns CDR1 LNHDA and CDR2 SQIVND (reference sequence). This clonotype was sampled from a woman aged 40 to 50 in good health. Some clones in this sample may be carry-over from other donors' samples. Material: PBMCs. The chain is built from TRBV19 and TRBJ2-2; 15 bases agree with TRBD2. The CDR3 protein is CASRPGLAGGRNTGELFF. The CDR3 DNA follows: TGTGCCAGTAGACCGGGACTAGCGGGAGGAAGGAACACCGGGGAGCTGTTTTTT.